This passage covers 10 T cell receptor beta chains from one sample sequenced in a study of blood T cell repertoires in COVID-19 (TCRdb year 2020). Library creation used the immunoSEQ multiplex PCR assay. TCRdb stores this immuneACCESS table with in-frame sequences only. Part of the clones is absent; in the studies checked, under half of the shortfall reflects unresolved V genes, and no reason is known for the rest. This sample has approximately 150,000 clones in its table, and roughly 88% of those were observed once. The top ten clonotypes cover approximately 1.5% of the sample. The sequenced sample consisted of peripheral blood. These TCRs come from a woman in her 50s with acute or convalescent COVID-19.

On this clone itself: A read error may produce the germline difference seen at one junction end. This chain connects TRBV7-8 to TRBJ1-2, with 7 nucleotides matching TRBD1. Germline-derived CDR1 and CDR2 are SGHVS and FQNEAQ. The CDR3 is 11 amino acids. Here the CDR3 reads CASSRKQGKAF. The CDR3 DNA is TGTGCCAGCAGCCGAAAACAGGGGAAAGCCTTC.

The gene calls are TRBV5-4 and TRBJ2-5, with D perhaps TRBD2 (6 bases). The CDR3 is 17 residues long. The germline V and J ends were trimmed by 1 base and 2 bases, with 18 bases remaining between them. The germline CDR1 and CDR2 sequences are SGHNT and YYREEE (reference sequence). The CDR3 DNA sequence: TGTGCCAGCAGCTTGCGTCTCGACAGCGGGCCTCAAGAGACCCAGTACTTC. Its translation is CASSLRLDSGPQETQYF. The variable domain in full, completed from reference TRBV5-4 and TRBJ2-5, reads ETGVTQSPTHLIKTRGQQVTLRCSSQSGHNTVSWYQQALGQGPQFIFQYYREEENGRGNFPPRFSGLQFPNYSSELNVNALELDDSALYLCASSLRLDSGPQETQYFGPGTRLLVL.

The chain carries TRBV5-1 and TRBJ1-3; D ambiguous. V lost 0 bases and J 0 bases, leaving 7 bases between the germline ends. This CDR3 region has 15 residues. Looked up from germline, CDR1 is SGHRS and CDR2 is YFSETQ. The CDR3 sequence: CASSLGEISGNTIYF. Written as DNA, the CDR3 is TGCGCCAGCAGCTTGGGGGAGATCTCTGGAAACACCATATATTTT.

The chain carries TRBV3-1 (or the pseudogene TRBV3-2) and TRBJ1-4, with D possibly being TRBD1 (5 bases). Trimming shortened V by 0 bases and J by 2 bases, and 10 bases separated the two germline ends. Germline CDR1 reads LGHDT; CDR2 reads YNNKEL (reference sequence). CDR3 length: 16 amino acids. CDR3 sequence reads: CASSQDLGRTNEKLFF. The CDR3, as DNA: TGTGCCAGCAGCCAAGATTTGGGGCGCACTAATGAAAAACTGTTTTTT.

The chain carries TRBV5-1 and TRBJ1-1, with D maybe TRBD1 (5 bases). The germline CDR1 and CDR2 sequences are SGHRS and YFSETQ. This CDR3 region has 15 residues. V lost 3 bases to trimming and J lost 5 bases, with 17 bases between them. Here the CDR3 DNA reads TGCGCCAGCAGCTGGATAGCAGGGAAGGGAACTGAAGCTTTCTTT. This sequence encodes CASSWIAGKGTEAFF.

This chain joins TRBV13 and TRBJ1-1, with 10 bases lining up with TRBD1. This CDR3 contains 14 residues. V lost 5 bases and J lost 3; bases outside the gene matches: 3. Germline lookup yields CDR1 PRHDT and CDR2 FYEKMQ (reference sequence). Here the CDR3 DNA reads TGTGCCAGCAGCGGAGGACAGGGGGACACTGAAGCTTTCTTT. This encodes CASSGGQGDTEAFF.

This clone was detected only once. V is TRBV6-6 and J is TRBJ1-1, with a weak D call TRBD1 (6 bases). Trimming cost V 5 bases and J 5 bases, with 9 bases left between them. CDR3 length: 12 amino acids. In germline, CDR1 is MNHNY, CDR2 SVGAGI (reference sequence). CDR3: CASSQQGTEAFF. CDR3 DNA sequence: TGTGCCAGCAGTCAGCAGGGGACTGAAGCTTTCTTT.

The chain uses TRBV24-1 and TRBJ1-2; D is uncertain. Germline V gene lookup returns CDR1 KGHDR and CDR2 SFDVKD. Trimming shortened V by 4 bases and J by 6 bases, and 11 bases separated the two germline ends. The CDR3 is 13 amino acids. The CDR3 protein is CATSESGRNGYTF. The CDR3 region has the DNA TGTGCCACCAGTGAATCGGGAAGGAATGGCTACACCTTC.

This clone came up a few times. The chain carries TRBV3-1 (or the pseudogene TRBV3-2) and TRBJ1-6, with D hard to call. Germline CDR1 and CDR2: LGHDT and YNNKEL (reference sequence). Trimming removed 0 bases at V and 4 bases at J, with 13 bases between. This CDR3 has 17 residues. CDR3 DNA sequence: TGTGCCAGCAGCCAAGACCCGGGGAGCCATTATAATTCACCCCTCCACTTT. This encodes CASSQDPGSHYNSPLHF.

This clone turned up a few times. This chain uses TRBV3-1 (or the pseudogene TRBV3-2) with TRBJ2-5; D possibly corresponds to TRBD2 (6 bases). With 2 bases removed from V and 14 bases from J, the gap between germline ends came to 15 bases. The germline CDR1 and CDR2 sequences are LGHDT and YNNKEL (reference sequence). There are 12 residues in the CDR3. CDR3 bases: TGTGCCAGCAGCCAACGGACGGGAGAGGGTTACTTC. Its translation: CASSQRTGEGYF.